This T cell receptor (beta chain) is drawn from a study of shared clonotypes between healthy human individuals. Study results and caveats: Rarefaction indicated that sorted-subset sequencing remained incomplete although depth was large. Naive CD4 clonotypes overlapped across a few donors at roughly 5.1%.

This CDR3 is built from 15 residues. Deletions cut 6 bases from V and 0 bases from J, with 11 bases between. Germline CDR1 is SNHLY and CDR2 is FYNNEI. The material for each subset, its genomic DNA, was split evenly across several immunoSEQ plates. Profiled with immunoSEQ multiplex PCR; TCRdb holds only in-frame clones, not every one. This sample has millions of clones, with over 85% found just once. Worth noting for this clone: Its target is not known.

CD45RO-negative, CCR7-selected cells formed the naive CD8 fraction, which excluded terminally differentiated effector memory CD45RA+ cells. The specimen was naive CD8+ T cells sorted from blood. The V and J genes are TRBV2 and TRBJ2-2, with D tentatively TRBD1 or TRBD2 (6 bases each). The receptor comes from a man younger than 35 in good health. CDR3 sequence: CASREGQPNTGELFF. Written as DNA, the CDR3 is TGTGCCAGCAGGGAGGGACAACCGAACACCGGGGAGCTGTTTTTT.